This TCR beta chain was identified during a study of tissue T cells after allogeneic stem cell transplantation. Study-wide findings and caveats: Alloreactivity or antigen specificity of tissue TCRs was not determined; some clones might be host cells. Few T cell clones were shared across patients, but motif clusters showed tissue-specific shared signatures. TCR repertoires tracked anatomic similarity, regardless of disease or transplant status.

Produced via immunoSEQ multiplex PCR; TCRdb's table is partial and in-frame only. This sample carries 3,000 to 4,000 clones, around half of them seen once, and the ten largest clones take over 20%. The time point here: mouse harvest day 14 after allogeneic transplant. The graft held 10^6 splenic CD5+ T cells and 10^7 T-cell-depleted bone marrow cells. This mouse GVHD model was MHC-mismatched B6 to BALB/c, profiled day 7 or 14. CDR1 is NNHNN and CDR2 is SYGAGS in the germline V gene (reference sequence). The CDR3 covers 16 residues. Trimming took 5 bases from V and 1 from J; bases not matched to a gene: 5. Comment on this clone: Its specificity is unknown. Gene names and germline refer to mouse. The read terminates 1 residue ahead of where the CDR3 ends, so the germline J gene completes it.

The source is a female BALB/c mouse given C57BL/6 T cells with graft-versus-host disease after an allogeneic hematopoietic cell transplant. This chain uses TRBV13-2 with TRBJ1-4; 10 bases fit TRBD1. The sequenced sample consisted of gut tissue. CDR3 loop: CASGTGTGDSNERLFF. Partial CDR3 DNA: TGTGCCAGCGGGACCGGGACAGGGGATTCCAACGAAAGATTATTT.